This T cell receptor (beta chain) was sequenced for a study of CD8 T cells in Susac syndrome. With random hexamers, reverse transcription was performed on about 0.5 to 1 ug of RNA. Via MiXCR, TCRdb re-called the immunoSEQ multiplex PCR reads, giving one row per CDR3 protein. The sample includes roughly 150,000 distinct CDR3 sequences, 92% seen only once; the top ten take about 0.073%. The CDR3 is made up of 11 amino acids. V was trimmed by 0 bases and J by 8 bases, leaving 8 bases between them. The germline CDR1 and CDR2 sequences are GTSNPN and SVGIG (reference sequence). CD8+ and CD4+ T cells taken from blood had their TCR beta sequenced.

Sequencing was carried out using CD4+ T cells from PBMCs. The V call is TRBV30, the J call TRBJ2-7; D unclear. This TCR derives from a human donor in good health. The CDR3 DNA reads as TGTGCCTGGAGTGTAACCCAGAAGCAGTACTTC. It translates to CAWSVTQKQYF.